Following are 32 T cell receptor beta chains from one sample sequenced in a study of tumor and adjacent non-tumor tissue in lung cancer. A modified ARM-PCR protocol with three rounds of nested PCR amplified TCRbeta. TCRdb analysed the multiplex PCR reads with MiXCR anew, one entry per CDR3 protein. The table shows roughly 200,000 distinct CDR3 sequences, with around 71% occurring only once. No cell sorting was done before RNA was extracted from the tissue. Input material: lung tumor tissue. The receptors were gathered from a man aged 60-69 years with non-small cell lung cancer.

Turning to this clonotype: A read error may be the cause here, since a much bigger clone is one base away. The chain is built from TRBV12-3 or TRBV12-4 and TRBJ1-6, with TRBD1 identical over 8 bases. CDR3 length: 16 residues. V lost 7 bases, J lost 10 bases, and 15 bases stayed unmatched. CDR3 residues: CASTPKTQGVGSPLHF. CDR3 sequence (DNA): TGTGCCAGCACCCCCAAGACACAGGGGGTTGGCTCACCCCTCCACTTT.

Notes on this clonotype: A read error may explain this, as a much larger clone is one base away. The CDR3 loop is CSSRRTAGSDTQYF. The CDR3 DNA sequence: TGCAGCTCTCGGAGGACAGCCGGGTCGGATACGCAGTATTTT. V is TRBV29-1 and J is TRBJ2-3, with a tentative D call TRBD1 (6 bases). CDR3 length: 14 residues. Per germline, CDR1 SQVTM and CDR2 ANQGSEA. Trimming left V 8 bases short and J 6 bases short, with 21 bases between.

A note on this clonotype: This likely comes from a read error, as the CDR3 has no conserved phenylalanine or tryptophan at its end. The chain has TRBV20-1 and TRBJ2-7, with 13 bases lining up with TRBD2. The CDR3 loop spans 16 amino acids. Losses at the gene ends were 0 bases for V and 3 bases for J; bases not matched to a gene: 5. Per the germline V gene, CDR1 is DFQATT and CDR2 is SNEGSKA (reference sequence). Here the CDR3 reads CSAREGTSGTNYEQYS. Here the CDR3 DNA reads TGCAGTGCTAGAGAAGGGACTAGCGGGACGAACTACGAGCAGTACTCC.

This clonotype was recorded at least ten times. The DNA of the CDR3 is TGCAGTGCTAGAGATCTACAAAGGATGCAGACCCAGTACTTC. Translation gives CSARDLQRMQTQYF. This chain links TRBV20-1 with TRBJ2-5; D uncertain. This CDR3 contains 14 residues. Trimming took 0 bases from V and 6 from J, leaving 14 bases between them. Germline assignment: CDR1 DFQATT and CDR2 SNEGSKA (reference sequence).

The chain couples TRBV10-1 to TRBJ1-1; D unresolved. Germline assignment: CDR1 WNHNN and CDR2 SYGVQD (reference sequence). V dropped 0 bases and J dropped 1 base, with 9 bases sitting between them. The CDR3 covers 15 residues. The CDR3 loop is CASSESRGRNTEAFF. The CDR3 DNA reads TGCGCCAGCAGTGAGTCGAGAGGCCGGAACACTGAAGCTTTCTTT.

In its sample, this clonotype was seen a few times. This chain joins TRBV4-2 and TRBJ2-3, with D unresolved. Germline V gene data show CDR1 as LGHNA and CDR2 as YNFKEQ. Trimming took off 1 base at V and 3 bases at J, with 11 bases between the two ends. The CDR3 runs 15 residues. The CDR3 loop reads CASSQVVGRTDTQYF. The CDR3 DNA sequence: TGTGCCAGCAGCCAAGTCGTAGGGCGAACAGATACGCAGTATTTT.

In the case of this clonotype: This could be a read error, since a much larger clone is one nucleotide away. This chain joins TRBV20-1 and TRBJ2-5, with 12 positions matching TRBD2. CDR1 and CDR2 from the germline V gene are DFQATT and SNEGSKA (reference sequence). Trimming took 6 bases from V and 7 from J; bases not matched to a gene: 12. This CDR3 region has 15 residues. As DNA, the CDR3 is TGCAGTGCCCTACCGGGACTAGCGGGCAAGGGGACCCAGTACTTC. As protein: CSALPGLAGKGTQYF.

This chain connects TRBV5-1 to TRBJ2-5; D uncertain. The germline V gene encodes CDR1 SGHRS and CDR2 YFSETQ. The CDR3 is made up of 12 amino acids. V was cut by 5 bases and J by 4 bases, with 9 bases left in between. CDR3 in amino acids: CASSLWGETQYF. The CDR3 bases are TGCGCCAGCAGTCTGTGGGGAGAGACCCAGTACTTC.

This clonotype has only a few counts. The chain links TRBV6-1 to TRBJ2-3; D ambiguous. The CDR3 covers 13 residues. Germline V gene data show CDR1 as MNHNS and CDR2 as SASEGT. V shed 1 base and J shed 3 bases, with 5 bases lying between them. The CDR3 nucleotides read TGTGCCAGCAGTGAAGAATGGACAGATACGCAGTATTTT. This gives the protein CASSEEWTDTQYF.

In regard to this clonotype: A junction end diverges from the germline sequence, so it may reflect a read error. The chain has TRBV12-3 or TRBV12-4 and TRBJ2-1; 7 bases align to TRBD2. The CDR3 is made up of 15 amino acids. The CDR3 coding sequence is TGTGCCATCAGTTCCCGGGACTATTCTTACAATGAGCAGTTCTTC. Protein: CAISSRDYSYNEQFF.

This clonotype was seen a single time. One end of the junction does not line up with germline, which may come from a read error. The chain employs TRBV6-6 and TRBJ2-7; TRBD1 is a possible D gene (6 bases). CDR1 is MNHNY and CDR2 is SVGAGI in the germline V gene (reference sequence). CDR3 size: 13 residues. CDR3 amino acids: CASSGQRGYERYF. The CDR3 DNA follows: TGTGCCAGCAGCGGACAGAGAGGGTACGAGCGGTACTTC.

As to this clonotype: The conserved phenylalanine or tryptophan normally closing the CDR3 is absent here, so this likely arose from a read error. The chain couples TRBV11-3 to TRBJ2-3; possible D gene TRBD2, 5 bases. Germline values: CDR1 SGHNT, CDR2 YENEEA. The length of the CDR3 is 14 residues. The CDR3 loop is CASSLGEFTDTQYY. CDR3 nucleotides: TGTGCCAGCAGCTTAGGGGAGTTTACAGATACACAGTATTAT.

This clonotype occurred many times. CDR3 bases: TGCAGCGTTGCACAGGGGTTACCCCTTAACACTGAAGCTTTCTTT. Amino acid sequence: CSVAQGLPLNTEAFF. This chain uses TRBV29-1 with TRBJ1-1; 7 bases are shared with TRBD1. The CDR3 runs 15 residues. Germline CDR1 is SQVTM and CDR2 is ANQGSEA. V gave up 4 bases and J gave up 2 bases; unmatched junction bases: 10.

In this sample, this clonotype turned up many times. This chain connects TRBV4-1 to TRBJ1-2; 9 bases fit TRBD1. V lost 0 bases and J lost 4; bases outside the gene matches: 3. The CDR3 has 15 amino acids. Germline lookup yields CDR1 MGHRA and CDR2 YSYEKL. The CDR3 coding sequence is TGCGCCAGCAGCCAAGACTGGGACAGGGCCTATGGCTACACCTTC. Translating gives CASSQDWDRAYGYTF.

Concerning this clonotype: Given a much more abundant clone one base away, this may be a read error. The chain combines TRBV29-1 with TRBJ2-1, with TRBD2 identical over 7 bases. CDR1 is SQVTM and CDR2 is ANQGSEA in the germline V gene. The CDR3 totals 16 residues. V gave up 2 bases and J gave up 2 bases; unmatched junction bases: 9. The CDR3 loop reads CSVETDRGTTYNEQFF. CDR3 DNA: TGCAGCGTTGAAACTGACCGGGGGACTACCTACAATGAGCAGTTCTTC.

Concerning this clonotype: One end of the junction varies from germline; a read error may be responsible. This CDR3 reads CASSPCSLSGNELFF. The CDR3 DNA follows: TGTGCCAGCAGCCCCTGTAGTCTTAGTGGTAATGAGCTGTTCTTC. The chain couples TRBV11-1 to TRBJ2-1, with no clear D. The CDR3 is 15 residues long. CDR1 and CDR2 (germline): SGHAT, FQDESV (reference sequence). Complete variable domain (other parts from reference TRBV11-1 and TRBJ2-1): EAEVAQSPRYKITEKSQAVAFWCDPISGHATLYWYRQILGQGPELLVQFQDESVVDDSQLPKDRFSAERLKGVDSTLKIQPAELGDSAMYLCASSPCSLSGNELFFGPGTRLTVL.

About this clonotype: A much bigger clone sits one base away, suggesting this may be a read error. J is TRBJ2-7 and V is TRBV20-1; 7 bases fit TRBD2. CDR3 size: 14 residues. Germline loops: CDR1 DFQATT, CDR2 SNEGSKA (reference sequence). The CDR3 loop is CSARHASGAYGQYF. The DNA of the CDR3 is TGCAGTGCTAGACACGCCAGCGGGGCCTACGGGCAGTACTTC.

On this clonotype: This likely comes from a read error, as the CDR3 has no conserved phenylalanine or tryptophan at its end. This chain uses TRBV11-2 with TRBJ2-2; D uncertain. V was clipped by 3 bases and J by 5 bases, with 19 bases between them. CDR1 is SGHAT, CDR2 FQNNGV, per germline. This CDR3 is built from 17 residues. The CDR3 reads CASSFSRQSLGTGELFY. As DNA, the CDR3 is TGTGCCAGCAGCTTTAGTAGGCAATCTTTGGGGACCGGGGAGCTGTTTTAT.

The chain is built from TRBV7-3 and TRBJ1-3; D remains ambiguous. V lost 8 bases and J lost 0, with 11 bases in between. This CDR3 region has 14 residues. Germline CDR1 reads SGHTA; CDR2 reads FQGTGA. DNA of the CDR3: TGTGCCAGCCGCCCTCCACACTCTGGAAACACCATATATTTT. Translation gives CASRPPHSGNTIYF.

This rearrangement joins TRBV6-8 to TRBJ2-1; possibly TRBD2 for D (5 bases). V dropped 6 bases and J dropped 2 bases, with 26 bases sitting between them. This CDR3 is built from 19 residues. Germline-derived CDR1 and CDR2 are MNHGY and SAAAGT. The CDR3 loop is CASSHTRLRRKSTYNEQFF. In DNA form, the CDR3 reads TGTGCCAGCAGCCATACCCGACTTAGGAGGAAGAGCACCTACAATGAGCAGTTCTTC.

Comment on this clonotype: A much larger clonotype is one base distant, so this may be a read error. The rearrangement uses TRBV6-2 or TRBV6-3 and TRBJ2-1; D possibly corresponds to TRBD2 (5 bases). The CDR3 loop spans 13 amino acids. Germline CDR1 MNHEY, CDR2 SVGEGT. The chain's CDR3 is CASSPDFRNGQFF. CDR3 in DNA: TGTGCCAGCAGTCCGGACTTCCGCAATGGGCAGTTCTTC.

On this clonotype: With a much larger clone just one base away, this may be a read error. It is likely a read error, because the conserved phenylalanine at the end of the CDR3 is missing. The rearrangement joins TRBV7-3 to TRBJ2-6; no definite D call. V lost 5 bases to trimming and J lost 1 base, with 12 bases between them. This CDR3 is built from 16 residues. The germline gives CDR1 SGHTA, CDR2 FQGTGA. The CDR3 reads CASSPNGESGANVLTI. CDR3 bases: TGTGCCAGCAGCCCCAACGGAGAGTCTGGGGCCAACGTCCTGACTATC.

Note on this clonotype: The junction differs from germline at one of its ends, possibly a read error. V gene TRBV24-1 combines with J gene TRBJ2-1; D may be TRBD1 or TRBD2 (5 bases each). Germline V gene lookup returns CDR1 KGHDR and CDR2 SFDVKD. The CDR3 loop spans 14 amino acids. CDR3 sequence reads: CATSGWGTNNEHFF. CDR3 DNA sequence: TGTGCCACCAGCGGATGGGGGACCAACAATGAGCATTTCTTC.

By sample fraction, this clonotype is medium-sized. The DNA of the CDR3 is TGCGCCAGCAGCCCCGCTTGGCCTGGTCCAGATACGCAGTATTTT. Translated, it gives CASSPAWPGPDTQYF. This sequence joins TRBV4-3 and TRBJ2-3; D ambiguous. The germline gives CDR1 LGHNA, CDR2 YSLEER. This CDR3 is built from 15 residues. Trimming removed 4 bases from V and 4 bases from J, with 15 bases in between.

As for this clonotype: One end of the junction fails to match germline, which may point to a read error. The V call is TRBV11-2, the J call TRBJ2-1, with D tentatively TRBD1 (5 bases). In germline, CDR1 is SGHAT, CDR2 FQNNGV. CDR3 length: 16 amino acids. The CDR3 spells CASSRRQLSSYNDQFF. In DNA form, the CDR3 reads TGTGCCAGCAGCCGCAGACAGTTAAGCTCCTACAATGATCAGTTCTTC. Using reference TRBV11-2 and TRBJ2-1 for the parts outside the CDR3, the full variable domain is EAGVAQSPRYKIIEKRQSVAFWCNPISGHATLYWYQQILGQGPKLLIQFQNNGVVDDSQLPKDRFSAERLKGVDSTLKIQPAKLEDSAVYLCASSRRQLSSYNDQFFGPGTRLTVL.

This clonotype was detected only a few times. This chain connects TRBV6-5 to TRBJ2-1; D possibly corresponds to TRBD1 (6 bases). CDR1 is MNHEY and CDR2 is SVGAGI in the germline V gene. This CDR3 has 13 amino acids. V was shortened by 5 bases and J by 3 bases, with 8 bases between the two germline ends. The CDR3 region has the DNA TGTGCCAGCAGTCGGACAGTCTACAATGAGCAGTTCTTC. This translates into CASSRTVYNEQFF.

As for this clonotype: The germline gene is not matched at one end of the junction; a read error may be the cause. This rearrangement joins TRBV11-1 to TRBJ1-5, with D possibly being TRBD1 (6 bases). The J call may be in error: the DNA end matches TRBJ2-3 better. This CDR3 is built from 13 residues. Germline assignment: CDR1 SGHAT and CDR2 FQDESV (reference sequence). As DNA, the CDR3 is TGTGCCCGCAGCTTAGGACAGAATCAGCCCCAGTATTTT. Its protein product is CARSLGQNQPQYF.

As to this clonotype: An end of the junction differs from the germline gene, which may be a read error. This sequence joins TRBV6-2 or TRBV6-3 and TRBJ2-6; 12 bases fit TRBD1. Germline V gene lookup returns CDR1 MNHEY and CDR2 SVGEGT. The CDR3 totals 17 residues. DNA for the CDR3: TGTGCCAGCAGAAAGGGACAGGGGGCCTACGGGGTCAACGTCCTGACTTTC. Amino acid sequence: CASRKGQGAYGVNVLTF.

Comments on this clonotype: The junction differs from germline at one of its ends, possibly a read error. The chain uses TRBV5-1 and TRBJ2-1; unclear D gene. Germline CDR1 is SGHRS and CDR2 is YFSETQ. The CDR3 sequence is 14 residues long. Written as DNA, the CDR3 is TGCGCCAGCAGCTTGATGTCGAGCGATTCAGAGCAGCTCTTC. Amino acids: CASSLMSSDSEQLF. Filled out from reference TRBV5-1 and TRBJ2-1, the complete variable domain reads KAGVTQTPRYLIKTRGQQVTLSCSPISGHRSVSWYQQTPGQGLQFLFEYFSETQRNKGNFPGRFSGRQFSNSRSEMNVSTLELGDSALYLCASSLMSSDSEQLFGPGTRLTVL.

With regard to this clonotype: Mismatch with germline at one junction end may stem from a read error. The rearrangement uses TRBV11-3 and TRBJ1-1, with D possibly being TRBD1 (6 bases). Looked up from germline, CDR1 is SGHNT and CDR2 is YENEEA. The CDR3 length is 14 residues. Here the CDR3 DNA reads TGTGCCAGTAGCTCTGGGACATGGAGGATTGAAGCTTTCTTT. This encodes CASSSGTWRIEAFF.

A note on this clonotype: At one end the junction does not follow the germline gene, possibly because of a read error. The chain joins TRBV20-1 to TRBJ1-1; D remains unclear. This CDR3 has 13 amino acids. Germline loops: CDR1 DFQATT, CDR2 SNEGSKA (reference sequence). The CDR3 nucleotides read TGCCGTGCTAGATCACGTCAGAGGACTGAAACATTCTTT. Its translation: CRARSRQRTETFF.

CDR3 sequence reads: CASNRSSGYNDHFF. As DNA, the CDR3 is TGTGCCAGCAACCGTTCTAGCGGGTACAATGATCATTTCTTC. The chain uses TRBV11-3 and TRBJ2-1; 8 bases align to TRBD2. The V gene end was trimmed by 7 bases and the J gene end by 16 bases; junction bases not matched to a gene: 18. CDR1 and CDR2 (germline): SGHNT, YENEEA. The CDR3 consists of 14 residues.